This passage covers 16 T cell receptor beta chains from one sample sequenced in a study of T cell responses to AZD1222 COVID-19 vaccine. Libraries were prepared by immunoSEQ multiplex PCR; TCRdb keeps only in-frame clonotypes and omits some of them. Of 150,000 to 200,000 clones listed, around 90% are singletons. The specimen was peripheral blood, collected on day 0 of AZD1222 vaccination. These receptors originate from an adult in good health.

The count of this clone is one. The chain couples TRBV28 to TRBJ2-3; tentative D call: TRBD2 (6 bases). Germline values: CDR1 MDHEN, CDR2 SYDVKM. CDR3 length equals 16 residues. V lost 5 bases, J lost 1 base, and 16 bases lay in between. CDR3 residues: CASSAGGDLRTDTQYF. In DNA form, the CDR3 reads TGTGCCAGCAGTGCGGGCGGGGATCTTCGCACAGATACGCAGTATTTT.

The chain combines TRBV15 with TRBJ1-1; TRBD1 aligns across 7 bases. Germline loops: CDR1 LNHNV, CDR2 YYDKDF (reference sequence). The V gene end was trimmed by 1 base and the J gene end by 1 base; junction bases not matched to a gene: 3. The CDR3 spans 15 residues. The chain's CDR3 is CATSRGGQPNTEAFF. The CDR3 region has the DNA TGTGCCACCAGCAGAGGGGGACAGCCGAACACTGAAGCTTTCTTT.

The CDR3 reads CSASGVTMNTEAFF. Written as DNA, the CDR3 is TGCAGTGCTAGTGGTGTAACCATGAACACTGAAGCTTTCTTT. J is TRBJ1-1 and V is TRBV20-1; D unresolved. Germline CDR1 and CDR2: DFQATT and SNEGSKA (reference sequence). Trimming took off 3 bases at V and 0 bases at J, with 11 bases between the two ends. The CDR3 spans 14 residues.

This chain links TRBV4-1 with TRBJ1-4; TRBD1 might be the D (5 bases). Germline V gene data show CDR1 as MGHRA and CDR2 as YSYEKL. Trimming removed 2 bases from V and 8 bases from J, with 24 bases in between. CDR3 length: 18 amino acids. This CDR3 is CASSQYLAAGTLPEKLFF. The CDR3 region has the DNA TGCGCCAGCAGCCAATATCTCGCCGCCGGGACTCTCCCGGAAAAACTGTTTTTT.

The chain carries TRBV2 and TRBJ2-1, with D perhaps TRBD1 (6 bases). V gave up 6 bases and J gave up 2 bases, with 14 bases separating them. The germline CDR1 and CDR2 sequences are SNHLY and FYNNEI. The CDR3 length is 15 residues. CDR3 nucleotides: TGTGCCAGCAGGGGGGCAGCGGCACCCTACAATGAGCAGTTCTTC. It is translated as CASRGAAAPYNEQFF.

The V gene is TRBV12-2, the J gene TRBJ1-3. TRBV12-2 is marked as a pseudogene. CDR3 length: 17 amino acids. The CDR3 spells CASRLALMCGDGNTIYF. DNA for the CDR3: TGTGCAAGTCGCTTAGCGTTAATGTGTGGGGATGGAAACACCATATATTTT.

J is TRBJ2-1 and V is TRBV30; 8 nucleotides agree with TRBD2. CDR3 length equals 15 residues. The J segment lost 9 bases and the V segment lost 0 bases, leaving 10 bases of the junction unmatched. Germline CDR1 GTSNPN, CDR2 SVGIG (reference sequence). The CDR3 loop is CAWSVIPSGFGEQFF. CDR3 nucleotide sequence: TGTGCCTGGAGTGTAATCCCTAGCGGGTTTGGTGAGCAGTTCTTC.

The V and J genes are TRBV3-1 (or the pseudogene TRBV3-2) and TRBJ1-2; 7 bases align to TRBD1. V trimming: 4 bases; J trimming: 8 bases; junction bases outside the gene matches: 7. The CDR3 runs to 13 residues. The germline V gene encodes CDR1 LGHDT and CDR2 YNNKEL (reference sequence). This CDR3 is CASSPGQARGYTF. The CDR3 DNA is TGTGCCAGCAGCCCCGGACAGGCCCGGGGCTACACCTTC.

In DNA, the CDR3 is TGTGCCAGCAGACCACGGGTAGCGGCGAGCACCGGGGAGCTGTTTTTT. This sequence encodes CASRPRVAASTGELFF. This rearrangement joins TRBV11-1 to TRBJ2-2; possible D gene TRBD2, 6 bases. The CDR3 has 16 residues. V lost 6 bases and J lost 4, with 18 bases in between. The V gene's germline CDR1 is SGHAT and CDR2 FQDESV (reference sequence).

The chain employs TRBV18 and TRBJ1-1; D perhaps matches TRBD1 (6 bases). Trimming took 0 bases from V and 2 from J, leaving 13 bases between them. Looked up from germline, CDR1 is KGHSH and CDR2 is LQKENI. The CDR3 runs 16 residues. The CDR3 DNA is TGTGCCAGCTCACCACCCTTCAAGGGGGGAAACACTGAAGCTTTCTTT. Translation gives CASSPPFKGGNTEAFF. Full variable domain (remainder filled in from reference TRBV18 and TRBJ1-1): NAGVMQNPRHLVRRRGQEARLRCSPMKGHSHVYWYRQLPEEGLKFMVYLQKENIIDESGMPKERFSAEFPKEGPSILRIQQVVRGDSAAYFCASSPPFKGGNTEAFFGQGTRLTVV.

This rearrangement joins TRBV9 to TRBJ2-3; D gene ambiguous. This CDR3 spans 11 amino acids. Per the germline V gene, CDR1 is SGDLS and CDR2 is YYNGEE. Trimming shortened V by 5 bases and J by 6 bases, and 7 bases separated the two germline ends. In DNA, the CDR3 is TGTGCCAGCAGAAAGCAGGATACGCAGTATTTT. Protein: CASRKQDTQYF.

The CDR3 sequence: CSASGPSGYNEQFF. DNA for the CDR3: TGCAGTGCTAGTGGCCCTAGCGGATACAATGAGCAGTTCTTC. The chain joins TRBV20-1 to TRBJ2-1; 7 bases map to TRBD2. Germline V gene sequence: CDR1 DFQATT, CDR2 SNEGSKA (reference sequence). This CDR3 is 14 amino acids long. V was clipped by 3 bases and J by 4 bases; unmatched bases: 6.

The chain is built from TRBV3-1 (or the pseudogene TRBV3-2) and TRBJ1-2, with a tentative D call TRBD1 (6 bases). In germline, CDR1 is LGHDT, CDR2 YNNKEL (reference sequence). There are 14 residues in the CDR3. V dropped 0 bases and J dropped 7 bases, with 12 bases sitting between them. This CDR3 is CASSQDTGARGYTF. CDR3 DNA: TGTGCCAGCAGCCAAGATACGGGGGCGCGTGGCTACACCTTC.

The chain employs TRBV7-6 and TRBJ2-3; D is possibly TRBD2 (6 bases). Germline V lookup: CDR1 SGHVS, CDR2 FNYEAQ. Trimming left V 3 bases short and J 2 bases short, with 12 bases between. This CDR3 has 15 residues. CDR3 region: CASSFGAGNTDTQYF. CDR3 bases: TGTGCCAGCAGCTTTGGCGCGGGAAACACAGATACGCAGTATTTT. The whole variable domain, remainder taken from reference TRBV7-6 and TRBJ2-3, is GAGVSQSPRYKVTKRGQDVALRCDPISGHVSLYWYRQALGQGPEFLTYFNYEAQQDKSGLPNDRFSAERPEGSISTLTIQRTEQRDSAMYRCASSFGAGNTDTQYFGPGTRLTVL.

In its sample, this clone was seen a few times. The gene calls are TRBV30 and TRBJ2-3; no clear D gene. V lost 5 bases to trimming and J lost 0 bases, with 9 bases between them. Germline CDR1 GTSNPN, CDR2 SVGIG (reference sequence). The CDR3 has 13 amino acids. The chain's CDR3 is CAWLNPSTDTQYF. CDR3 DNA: TGTGCCTGGCTAAATCCTAGCACAGATACGCAGTATTTT.

CDR3 amino acids: CASSYSPAAGTEAFF. CDR3 nucleotide sequence: TGTGCCAGCAGTTACTCACCAGCTGCTGGGACTGAAGCTTTCTTT. The chain uses TRBV6-5 and TRBJ1-1; D is unresolved. The V gene's germline CDR1 is MNHEY and CDR2 SVGAGI. Between the trimmed V and J ends, which lost 0 bases and 5 bases, there was a span of 13 bases. CDR3 length equals 15 residues.